The next 20 T cell receptor beta chains were all read from a single sample in a study of identical twins (dated by TCRdb to 2016 to 2017). The library was made by 5' RACE. Sequencing used an Illumina HiSeq 2000. Clones were called with MiXCR by TCRdb after fastp trimmed the public reads at Q25, and only in-frame beta chains were retained. Records with the same CDR3 protein are collapsed into one entry carrying the most frequent genes and DNA. The sample table lists hundreds of thousands of distinct CDR3 sequences, approximately 18% of them with a count of one. Roughly 13% of the sample comes from the top ten. These data also formed part of another study, on T cells expressing NK-cell markers.

The specimen was PBMCs. Receptor source: a woman aged 18-29 years in good health.

This clonotype showed up just a few times. The chain carries TRBV5-1 and TRBJ2-1; D gene uncertain. The V gene's germline CDR1 is SGHRS and CDR2 YFSETQ. V lost 0 bases and J lost 3, with 10 bases in between. There are 15 residues in the CDR3. The CDR3 here is CASSLESRIYNEQFF. The CDR3 coding sequence is TGCGCCAGCAGCTTGGAATCCCGGATCTACAATGAGCAGTTCTTC.

This chain uses TRBV12-3 or TRBV12-4 with TRBJ1-2, with D hard to call. Trimming stripped 1 base from V and 9 bases from J, with 9 bases between. The CDR3 is 12 residues long. The CDR3 region is CASSLEGFSYTF. The CDR3 DNA is TGTGCCAGCAGTTTAGAGGGTTTTAGCTACACCTTC.

The chain links TRBV27 to TRBJ2-1, with D perhaps matching TRBD1 (5 bases). CDR3 length: 13 residues. Germline CDR1 reads MNHEY; CDR2 reads SMNVEV (reference sequence). V was clipped by 5 bases and J by 8 bases, with 13 bases between them. The CDR3 bases are TGTGCCAGCAGTATGATGCAGGGCTATGAGCAGTTCTTC. Translation: CASSMMQGYEQFF.

This chain connects TRBV12-3 or TRBV12-4 to TRBJ2-1; a weak D match, TRBD2 (5 bases). The CDR3 consists of 12 residues. With 2 bases removed from V and 10 bases from J, the gap between germline ends came to 9 bases. The CDR3 reads CASSLRPGEQFF. Here the CDR3 DNA reads TGTGCCAGCAGTTTAAGGCCGGGGGAGCAGTTCTTC.

The rearrangement links TRBV12-3 or TRBV12-4 to TRBJ2-3; 13 positions match TRBD2. The CDR3 contains 17 residues. The V gene end was trimmed by 5 bases and the J gene end by 2 bases; junction bases not matched to a gene: 7. CDR3 protein: CASSREGLAGFTDTQYF. The CDR3 bases are TGTGCCAGCAGTCGAGAGGGACTAGCGGGATTCACAGATACGCAGTATTTT.

This sequence joins TRBV7-2 and TRBJ1-2; unclear D gene. Per the germline V gene, CDR1 is SGHTA and CDR2 is FQGNSA. This CDR3 spans 14 amino acids. Trimming shortened V by 7 bases and J by 1 base, and 13 bases separated the two germline ends. This chain's CDR3 is CASTQDGFNYGYTF. The CDR3 DNA follows: TGTGCCAGCACCCAAGATGGGTTTAACTATGGCTACACCTTC.

V and J are TRBV6-1 and TRBJ1-4; no clear D. V lost 3 bases to trimming and J lost 7 bases, with 12 bases between them. This CDR3 is built from 14 residues. Germline CDR1 and CDR2: MNHNS and SASEGT. The CDR3 is CASSDRTGAEKLFF. CDR3 in DNA: TGTGCCAGCAGTGACCGGACGGGCGCTGAAAAACTGTTTTTT.

The chain carries TRBV20-1 and TRBJ2-7; TRBD1 is a possible D gene (5 bases). The CDR3 is made up of 11 amino acids. CDR1 and CDR2 (germline): DFQATT, SNEGSKA (reference sequence). V lost 6 bases and J lost 6, with 12 bases in between. The CDR3 nucleotides are TGCAGTGCACTTAACCAGGGCGAGCAGTACTTC. Protein sequence: CSALNQGEQYF.

In its sample, this clonotype was seen many times. The V and J genes are TRBV6-5 and TRBJ2-1; D ambiguous. Trimming stripped 7 bases from V and 10 bases from J, with 11 bases between. The germline V gene encodes CDR1 MNHEY and CDR2 SVGAGI. CDR3 length: 11 amino acids. CDR3 DNA sequence: TGTGCCAGCACTAATAATGCGGAGCAGTTCTTC. Protein product: CASTNNAEQFF.

The chain couples TRBV20-1 to TRBJ1-5, with TRBD1 identical over 8 bases. The CDR3 is 16 residues long. Looked up from germline, CDR1 is DFQATT and CDR2 is SNEGSKA (reference sequence). V was clipped by 5 bases and J by 0 bases; unmatched bases: 9. The CDR3 protein is CSAGGGTGYSNQPQHF. The CDR3 DNA sequence: TGCAGTGCTGGAGGTGGGACAGGTTATAGCAATCAGCCCCAGCATTTT.

The chain links TRBV5-5 to TRBJ2-1; no clear D. Germline CDR1 and CDR2: SGHKS and YYEKEE (reference sequence). The CDR3 has 16 amino acids. Trimming removed 1 base from V and 2 bases from J, with 13 bases in between. The CDR3 spells CASSLIPSGAYNEQFF. Here the CDR3 DNA reads TGTGCCAGCAGCTTGATTCCATCCGGTGCCTACAATGAGCAGTTCTTC.

This clonotype showed up just a few times. This chain links TRBV29-1 with TRBJ2-7, with 7 bases fitting TRBD1. The junction had 0 bases not matched to a gene; V was cut back by 1 base and J by 3 bases. The CDR3 loop spans 12 amino acids. Germline CDR1 reads SQVTM; CDR2 reads ANQGSEA. CDR3 DNA sequence: TGCAGCGTTGAAGGGACAGGCTACGAGCAGTACTTC. Translating gives CSVEGTGYEQYF.

Only a few counts were recorded for this clonotype. The DNA for the CDR3 is TGTGCCAGCAGTTACTCGAACCGGGGGTACCAAGAGACCCAGTACTTC. Translated: CASSYSNRGYQETQYF. The chain is built from TRBV6-2 or TRBV6-3 and TRBJ2-5, with a weak D call TRBD2 (6 bases). Deletions cut 0 bases from V and 0 bases from J, with 11 bases between. This CDR3 spans 16 amino acids. The germline V gene has CDR1 MNHEY and CDR2 SVGEGT.

The rearrangement links TRBV12-3 or TRBV12-4 to TRBJ2-1, with D hard to call. This CDR3 is 14 amino acids long. The V end lost 7 bases, the J end lost 4 bases, and 14 bases lay between the germline ends. The CDR3 DNA sequence: TGTGCCAGCACTCCCGGGCTAATATACAATGAGCAGTTCTTC. This encodes CASTPGLIYNEQFF.

This clonotype was counted only a few times. The chain uses TRBV5-6 and TRBJ2-7; TRBD2 agrees at 8 bases. The junction had 6 bases not matched to a gene; V was cut back by 0 bases and J by 7 bases. Per germline, CDR1 SGHDT and CDR2 YYEEEE. The CDR3 contains 14 residues. CDR3 region: CASSLVDQRGEQYF. Here the CDR3 DNA reads TGTGCCAGCAGCTTGGTGGACCAGCGGGGGGAGCAGTACTTC. The whole variable domain, remainder taken from reference TRBV5-6 and TRBJ2-7, is DAGVTQSPTHLIKTRGQQVTLRCSPKSGHDTVSWYQQALGQGPQFIFQYYEEEERQRGNFPDRFSGHQFPNYSSELNVNALLLGDSALYLCASSLVDQRGEQYFGPGTRLTVT.

This clonotype showed up just a few times. The chain links TRBV12-3 or TRBV12-4 to TRBJ2-7, with a tentative D call TRBD2 (5 bases). The CDR3 is 15 residues long. The V gene lost 6 bases and the J gene lost 2 bases, with 17 bases spanning the gap. The CDR3 spells CASRGAGLGAYEQYF. The CDR3 nucleotides are TGTGCCAGCAGAGGAGCCGGGCTGGGAGCCTACGAGCAGTACTTC.

J is TRBJ2-7 and V is TRBV2; D unclear. The CDR3 runs to 15 residues. Germline V gene sequence: CDR1 SNHLY, CDR2 FYNNEI. V lost 8 bases and J 2 bases, leaving 19 bases between the germline ends. The DNA of the CDR3 is TGTGCCAGCTACAGTGTTCTCTGGGGTCCCTACGAGCAGTACTTC. It specifies CASYSVLWGPYEQYF. Looking up the rest from reference TRBV2 and TRBJ2-7 gives the full variable domain: EPEVTQTPSHQVTQMGQEVILRCVPISNHLYFYWYRQILGQKVEFLVSFYNNEISEKSEIFDDQFSVERPDGSNFTLKIRSTKLEDSAMYFCASYSVLWGPYEQYFGPGTRLTVT.

Written as DNA, the CDR3 is TGTGCCAGCAGCCGGTTGACACAGAAAACGAATGAGCAGTTCTTC. It codes for CASSRLTQKTNEQFF. The chain is built from TRBV7-9 and TRBJ2-1; D gene uncertain. The ends were cut back, 5 bases at V and 7 bases at J, with 18 bases in the middle. Germline loops: CDR1 SEHNR, CDR2 FQNEAQ (reference sequence). This CDR3 has 15 residues.

The rearrangement joins TRBV14 to TRBJ2-5, with D perhaps given as TRBD1 or TRBD2 (5 bases each). V was clipped by 4 bases and J by 4 bases, with 13 bases between them. Germline V lookup: CDR1 SGHDN, CDR2 FVKESK. There are 14 residues in the CDR3. CDR3 bases: TGTGCCAGCAGCCGACGGGACCCGGGAGAGACCCAGTACTTC. Translation gives CASSRRDPGETQYF.

This clonotype came up a few times. The rearrangement uses TRBV7-9 and TRBJ2-3; D remains unclear. V was trimmed by 3 bases and J by 2 bases, leaving 9 bases between them. The length of the CDR3 is 14 residues. Germline CDR1 is SEHNR and CDR2 is FQNEAQ (reference sequence). CDR3 sequence: CASSLSAFTDTQYF. The CDR3 region has the DNA TGTGCCAGCAGCTTGAGCGCCTTCACAGATACGCAGTATTTT.